The 23 T cell receptor beta chains listed next were all sequenced from one sample in a study of regulatory T cells in long-lasting Graves disease. Libraries of TCR beta came from iRepertoire HTBI primers plus Arm-PCR of CDR3 regions. From the multiplex PCR reads, TCRdb called clonotypes with MiXCR, one entry per CDR3 protein. The sample carries just over 600,000 distinct CDR3 sequences, roughly 15% recorded once. Time point: newly diagnosed GD, antithyroid drugs for less than 3 months. TCR sequences were obtained from RNA taken from PBMCs. The same sample was also used in a study of T cells in Graves' hyperthyroidism and ophthalmopathy.

The sequencing here drew on peripheral blood mononuclear cells (PBMCs), taken at new diagnosis, from a patient treated with antithyroid drugs. These receptors all stem from a woman aged 25 to 39 with Graves disease.

The V and J genes are TRBV2 and TRBJ2-1; 11 bases align to TRBD2. The end of the DNA aligns better with TRBJ2-5, so the J call may be wrong. CDR3 length: 15 amino acids. Germline CDR1 reads SNHLY; CDR2 reads FYNNEI. The CDR3 DNA reads as TGTGCCAGCAGACTAGCGGGAGCAGGAAGGGAGACCCAGTACTTC. It codes for CASRLAGAGRETQYF.

This clonotype was detected only a few times. The rearrangement uses TRBV20-1 and TRBJ1-1; D possibly corresponds to TRBD1 (5 bases). Trimming removed 4 bases from V and 5 bases from J, with 14 bases in between. The CDR3 contains 13 residues. Germline V lookup: CDR1 DFQATT, CDR2 SNEGSKA (reference sequence). DNA for the CDR3: TGCAGTGCTAAATCGGGGCGTAAGACTGAAGCTTTCTTT. It specifies CSAKSGRKTEAFF.

This clonotype occurred a few times. This chain connects TRBV19 to TRBJ2-1; D is perhaps TRBD1 or TRBD2 (6 bases each). Trimming pared 3 bases from V and 5 bases from J, leaving 20 bases between. The CDR3 totals 17 residues. Germline V lookup: CDR1 LNHDA, CDR2 SQIVND (reference sequence). CDR3 in DNA: TGTGCCAGTAGTATCGGCCCCCGGGGGCGTTTTCACAATGAGCAGTTCTTC. This sequence encodes CASSIGPRGRFHNEQFF.

This clonotype occurred many times. The rearrangement joins TRBV7-9 to TRBJ1-5, with 7 nucleotides matching TRBD1. This CDR3 is built from 15 residues. Germline trimming cut 5 bases from V and 2 bases from J; bases unmatched to any gene: 6. Germline V gene sequence: CDR1 SEHNR, CDR2 FQNEAQ (reference sequence). The CDR3 nucleotides are TGTGCCAGCAGCGAAGGACAGGCTGGCAATCAGCCCCAGCATTTT. Protein: CASSEGQAGNQPQHF.

The V call is TRBV20-1, the J call TRBJ2-7; 8 nucleotides line up with TRBD2. Germline-derived CDR1 and CDR2 are DFQATT and SNEGSKA (reference sequence). The CDR3 length is 15 residues. J was trimmed by 5 bases and V by 5 bases; bases with no gene match: 14. The CDR3 loop is CSAHLRLAGGDEQYF. The CDR3 nucleotides read TGCAGTGCTCACCTGAGGCTAGCGGGCGGCGACGAGCAGTACTTC.

This clonotype occurred a few times. The V and J genes are TRBV29-1 and TRBJ1-4, with a weak D call TRBD1 (6 bases). Per the germline V gene, CDR1 is SQVTM and CDR2 is ANQGSEA. This CDR3 region has 13 residues. V was pared by 7 bases and J by 5 bases, with 14 bases between. As DNA, the CDR3 is TGCAGCGCAAAGGACAGACGCAATGAAAAACTGTTTTTT. Its translation: CSAKDRRNEKLFF.

This clonotype occurred a few times. The chain uses TRBV4-2 and TRBJ2-1; 10 bases agree with TRBD2. This CDR3 contains 16 residues. CDR1 is LGHNA and CDR2 is YNFKEQ in the germline V gene. Unmatched junction bases numbered 4, after V lost 0 bases and J lost 5 bases. CDR3 residues: CASSQDHSGRHNEQFF. In DNA, the CDR3 is TGTGCCAGCAGCCAAGACCATAGCGGGAGGCACAATGAGCAGTTCTTC.

There are many counts of this clonotype. A read error may account for a junction end that differs from germline. The chain uses TRBV12-3 or TRBV12-4 and TRBJ1-2, with 8 bases identical to TRBD1. The CDR3 has 14 residues. The CDR3 spells CASRRQGHMDGHTF. The CDR3 DNA sequence: TGTGCCAGCAGGAGACAGGGGCATATGGATGGCCACACCTTC.

The V and J genes are TRBV6-1 and TRBJ2-7; D might be TRBD2 (5 bases). Between the trimmed V and J ends, which lost 11 bases and 0 bases, there was a span of 17 bases. Germline lookup yields CDR1 MNHNS and CDR2 SASEGT. The CDR3 covers 14 residues. CDR3 nucleotide sequence: TGTGCCGCAGGCCCGCTGGGGAGCTCCTACGAGCAGTACTTC. Its protein product is CAAGPLGSSYEQYF.

This clonotype was seen a few times. The chain combines TRBV7-2 with TRBJ1-2; a weak D match, TRBD1 (5 bases). Germline V gene sequence: CDR1 SGHTA, CDR2 FQGNSA. V was cut by 1 base and J by 7 bases, with 25 bases left in between. This CDR3 spans 18 amino acids. CDR3: CASSLESAGPYPLLGYTF. CDR3 nucleotide sequence: TGTGCCAGCAGCTTAGAGTCGGCAGGGCCTTACCCCCTACTTGGCTACACCTTC.

J is TRBJ2-7 and V is TRBV5-1; no clear D. V dropped 3 bases and J dropped 0 bases, with 10 bases sitting between them. CDR3 length: 14 residues. Looked up from germline, CDR1 is SGHRS and CDR2 is YFSETQ. Here the CDR3 reads CASSSAANSYEQYF. CDR3 DNA sequence: TGCGCCAGCAGCTCTGCCGCTAACTCCTACGAGCAGTACTTC.

This clonotype was counted at least ten times. The rearrangement links TRBV7-2 to TRBJ2-2; 12 bases fit TRBD1. V lost 4 bases to trimming and J lost 4 bases; unmatched junction nucleotides: 7. Germline V gene sequence: CDR1 SGHTA, CDR2 FQGNSA. The CDR3 runs 17 residues. CDR3 sequence: CASSSRGTGGGTGELFF. In DNA form, the CDR3 reads TGTGCCAGCAGCTCCAGGGGGACAGGGGGCGGCACCGGGGAGCTGTTTTTT.

This clonotype was counted at least ten times. The J gene is TRBJ2-3, the V gene TRBV2; D unresolved. Germline V gives CDR1 SNHLY, CDR2 FYNNEI. This CDR3 region has 10 residues. Deletions cut 6 bases from V and 3 bases from J, with 1 base between. DNA for the CDR3: TGTGCCAGCAGGACAGATACGCAGTATTTT. Its translation is CASRTDTQYF.

This clonotype was recorded at least ten times. The chain joins TRBV7-2 to TRBJ2-1, with 9 bases identical to TRBD2. Germline values: CDR1 SGHTA, CDR2 FQGNSA. This CDR3 comprises 16 residues. Losses at the gene ends were 7 bases for V and 9 bases for J; bases not matched to a gene: 16. The DNA of the CDR3 is TGTGCCAGCACAAGGGGCGGGCTAGCGGGAAGAGGTGAGCAGTTCTTC. Translating gives CASTRGGLAGRGEQFF.

V is TRBV30 and J is TRBJ1-4; TRBD1 agrees at 7 bases. The CDR3 sequence is 16 residues long. Germline assignment: CDR1 GTSNPN and CDR2 SVGIG (reference sequence). V shed 2 bases, J shed 7 bases, and the junction held 13 bases outside the gene matches. Here the CDR3 reads CAWSPILGTVSEKLFF. The CDR3 region has the DNA TGTGCCTGGAGTCCAATCCTCGGGACAGTTAGTGAAAAACTGTTTTTT. The whole variable domain, remainder taken from reference TRBV30 and TRBJ1-4, is SQTIHQWPATLVQPVGSPLSLECTVEGTSNPNLYWYRQAAGRGLQLLFYSVGIGQISSEVPQNLSASRPQDRQFILSSKKLLLSDSGFYLCAWSPILGTVSEKLFFGSGTQLSVL.

This clonotype has a handful of counts. CDR3: CASRGGGYYEQYF. DNA for the CDR3: TGTGCCAGCAGGGGAGGGGGCTACTACGAGCAGTACTTC. The chain joins TRBV6-1 to TRBJ2-7; D may be TRBD1 or TRBD2 (7 bases each). V lost 6 bases and J 3 bases, leaving 12 bases between the germline ends. The CDR3 spans 13 residues. Germline V gene lookup returns CDR1 MNHNS and CDR2 SASEGT.

In the case of this clonotype: A much bigger clone sits one base away, suggesting this may be a read error. The chain joins TRBV30 to TRBJ1-5; D perhaps matches TRBD1 (6 bases). Per germline, CDR1 GTSNPN and CDR2 SVGIG (reference sequence). The CDR3 is 13 residues long. V lost 2 bases to trimming and J lost 4 bases, with 9 bases between them. The CDR3, as DNA: TGTGCCTGGAGTCGAACAGGGAATCAGCCCCAGCATTTT. It is translated as CAWSRTGNQPQHF.

This clonotype was seen at least ten times. V usage is TRBV20-1 and J usage is TRBJ2-1; 11 bases agree with TRBD2. Germline CDR1 reads DFQATT; CDR2 reads SNEGSKA (reference sequence). The CDR3 totals 15 residues. The trim removed 1 base at V and 2 bases at J, leaving 1 base unmatched. CDR3: CSARATSGTYNEQFF. CDR3 nucleotide sequence: TGCAGTGCTAGAGCGACTAGCGGGACCTACAATGAGCAGTTCTTC.

This clonotype was recorded many times. V and J are TRBV9 and TRBJ1-2, with D hard to call. Germline-derived CDR1 and CDR2 are SGDLS and YYNGEE. V lost 3 bases to trimming and J lost 5 bases, with 8 bases between them. This CDR3 region has 12 residues. This chain's CDR3 is CASSEFSYGYTF. The CDR3 DNA follows: TGTGCCAGCAGCGAATTCTCGTATGGCTACACCTTC.

In its sample, this clonotype was seen many times. CDR3 in amino acids: CASSSGQVGNEQFF. The CDR3, as DNA: TGTGCCAGCAGCTCGGGACAGGTGGGGAATGAGCAGTTCTTC. The V call is TRBV27, the J call TRBJ2-1, with 8 positions matching TRBD1. This CDR3 region has 14 residues. The V gene's germline CDR1 is MNHEY and CDR2 SMNVEV (reference sequence). V trimming: 6 bases; J trimming: 7 bases; junction bases outside the gene matches: 8.

The chain links TRBV3-1 to TRBJ2-7; 9 bases are a match to TRBD1. Germline V gene sequence: CDR1 LGHDT, CDR2 YNNKEL (reference sequence). This CDR3 has 15 amino acids. J gave up 6 bases and V 3 bases, and 9 bases lay outside the gene matches. The CDR3 sequence is CASSQWGQGVGEQYF. For the CDR3, the DNA is TGTGCCAGCAGCCAGTGGGGACAGGGTGTGGGCGAGCAGTACTTC.

This chain connects TRBV27 to TRBJ2-7; D perhaps matches TRBD2 (5 bases). This CDR3 spans 14 amino acids. Trimming cost V 6 bases and J 0 bases, with 12 bases left between them. Germline assignment: CDR1 MNHEY and CDR2 SMNVEV (reference sequence). The CDR3, as DNA: TGTGCCAGCAGCCCGTGGAGGAGCTCCTACGAGCAGTACTTC. The encoded protein is CASSPWRSSYEQYF.

The chain recombines TRBV6-2 or TRBV6-3 with TRBJ2-1; D gene unclear. This CDR3 is 14 amino acids long. V lost 2 bases to trimming and J lost 3 bases, with 8 bases between them. CDR1 is MNHEY, CDR2 SVGEGT, per germline. The CDR3 DNA reads as TGTGCCAGCAGTTACATGTACAGCTACAATGAGCAGTTCTTC. Its translation: CASSYMYSYNEQFF.